These 19 T cell receptor beta chains share one sample of origin, sequenced in a study of CD8 T cells in ankylosing spondylitis. TCRdb called the 5' RACE reads again in MiXCR, with one record for every CDR3 protein. The repertoire holds some 140,000 distinct CDR3 sequences, with 6% to 8.5% as singletons. Sequencing used blood, either unsorted or a sorted T cell fraction (not recorded which). The receptors originated from a female donor with ankylosing spondylitis or in good health (not recorded which).

This clonotype was seen repeatedly, ten times or more. V and J are TRBV12-3 or TRBV12-4 and TRBJ1-2; D is uncertain. CDR3 length: 17 amino acids. Trimming pared 5 bases from V and 1 base from J, leaving 20 bases between. The CDR3: CASSLRLGDILNYGYTF. The CDR3 DNA reads as TGTGCCAGCAGTCTCCGTCTTGGCGACATCCTTAACTATGGCTACACCTTC.

In this sample, this clonotype turned up many times. The CDR3 sequence: CASSPRLADTQYF. CDR3 DNA sequence: TGTGCCAGCAGCCCACGACTAGCGGATACGCAGTATTTT. The chain uses TRBV3-1 and TRBJ2-3, with TRBD2 matching over 8 bases. The germline CDR1 and CDR2 sequences are LGHDT and YNNKEL (reference sequence). This CDR3 spans 13 amino acids. V gave up 4 bases and J gave up 6 bases; unmatched junction bases: 3.

This clonotype has a handful of counts. The chain is built from TRBV7-2 and TRBJ2-7, with 9 bases that match TRBD2. Germline-derived CDR1 and CDR2 are SGHTA and FQGNSA. V lost 1 base and J lost 6; bases outside the gene matches: 4. This CDR3 comprises 14 residues. As DNA, the CDR3 is TGTGCCAGCAGCTTAGTGCGGGGGGGCTCCGAGCAGTACTTC. Amino acid sequence: CASSLVRGGSEQYF.

This clonotype was seen ten or more times. The V and J genes are TRBV15 and TRBJ1-1; 8 bases match TRBD1. Unmatched junction bases numbered 7, after V lost 2 bases and J lost 5 bases. The CDR3 totals 15 residues. Germline V gene data show CDR1 as LNHNV and CDR2 as YYDKDF (reference sequence). CDR3 sequence: CATSRSGDRGTEAFF. In nucleotides, the CDR3 is TGTGCCACCAGCAGATCCGGAGACAGGGGTACTGAAGCTTTCTTT.

This sequence joins TRBV2 and TRBJ1-2; D is perhaps TRBD1 (6 bases). Trimming removed 3 bases from V and 3 bases from J, with 11 bases in between. CDR1 and CDR2 (germline): SNHLY, FYNNEI. This CDR3 has 14 residues. The CDR3 region is CASSEIRQDYGYTF. The DNA for the CDR3 is TGTGCCAGCAGTGAGATTCGACAGGACTATGGCTACACCTTC.

This clonotype was observed at least ten times. V usage is TRBV6-5 and J usage is TRBJ1-1; D not certain. The germline V gene has CDR1 MNHEY and CDR2 SVGAGI. Trimming shortened V by 2 bases and J by 4 bases, and 11 bases separated the two germline ends. The CDR3 sequence is 14 residues long. The CDR3 here is CASSYGIPGTEAFF. CDR3 sequence (DNA): TGTGCCAGCAGTTACGGCATCCCCGGCACTGAAGCTTTCTTT.

This clonotype was detected only a few times. The chain uses TRBV9 and TRBJ1-2; TRBD1 is a possible D gene (5 bases). In germline, CDR1 is SGDLS, CDR2 YYNGEE. The CDR3 consists of 15 residues. The ends were cut back, 4 bases at V and 4 bases at J, with 17 bases in the middle. The CDR3 reads CASSPDPGLVYGYTF. DNA of the CDR3: TGTGCCAGCAGCCCAGACCCAGGGTTGGTCTATGGCTACACCTTC.

This clonotype was observed at least ten times. The CDR3 sequence is CATSDPTSARTGELFF. The CDR3 nucleotides are TGTGCCACCAGTGATCCGACTAGCGCTCGCACCGGGGAGCTGTTTTTT. This rearrangement joins TRBV24-1 to TRBJ2-2, with 8 bases identical to TRBD2. This CDR3 is built from 16 residues. Trimming took 3 bases from V and 4 from J; bases not matched to a gene: 6. Germline V lookup: CDR1 KGHDR, CDR2 SFDVKD.

This clonotype has at least ten counts. This chain links TRBV25-1 with TRBJ1-4; tentative D call: TRBD1 (6 bases). Germline values: CDR1 MGHDK, CDR2 SYGVNS. There are 13 residues in the CDR3. V shed 8 bases and J shed 5 bases, with 12 bases lying between them. CDR3 DNA sequence: TGTGCCAGCTCAGGGGCGATCAATGAAAAACTGTTTTTT. Translated: CASSGAINEKLFF.

This clonotype was recorded many times. The V gene is TRBV20-1, the J gene TRBJ2-5; unclear D gene. V dropped 6 bases and J dropped 2 bases, with 19 bases sitting between them. The V gene's germline CDR1 is DFQATT and CDR2 SNEGSKA (reference sequence). The CDR3 spans 15 residues. The CDR3: CSAPPGPGPQETQYF. CDR3 nucleotides: TGCAGTGCCCCCCCCGGACCGGGCCCACAAGAGACCCAGTACTTC.

This clonotype was counted ten times or more. The chain carries TRBV18 and TRBJ1-1; D gene unclear. V lost 3 bases and J lost 7, with 9 bases in between. In germline, CDR1 is KGHSH, CDR2 LQKENI. This CDR3 is built from 12 residues. The CDR3 coding sequence is TGTGCCAGCTCACCCACGGGAGGTGAAGCTTTCTTT. It codes for CASSPTGGEAFF. Looking up the rest from reference TRBV18 and TRBJ1-1 gives the full variable domain: NAGVMQNPRHLVRRRGQEARLRCSPMKGHSHVYWYRQLPEEGLKFMVYLQKENIIDESGMPKERFSAEFPKEGPSILRIQQVVRGDSAAYFCASSPTGGEAFFGQGTRLTVV.

There are many counts of this clonotype. The CDR3 loop is CSVEAQPPFNYGYTF. CDR3 sequence (DNA): TGCAGCGTTGAAGCGCAACCCCCATTCAACTATGGCTACACCTTC. V and J are TRBV29-1 and TRBJ1-2, with unresolved D. CDR3 size: 15 residues. The V and J ends lost 1 base and 2 bases respectively, with 14 bases between them. Germline CDR1 SQVTM, CDR2 ANQGSEA.

This clonotype was found many times. This chain links TRBV12-3 or TRBV12-4 with TRBJ1-1, with D possibly matching TRBD1 (5 bases). Between the trimmed V and J ends, which lost 3 bases and 4 bases, there was a span of 15 bases. The CDR3 length is 15 residues. The CDR3, as DNA: TGTGCCAGCAGTTTCGGGACCGCTGATGGCACTGAAGCTTTCTTT. It specifies CASSFGTADGTEAFF.

This clonotype was observed at least ten times. V and J are TRBV21-1 and TRBJ1-2; the table's TRBD1 call for D was not verified on the DNA. TRBV21-1 is noted as a pseudogene. There are 15 residues in the CDR3. CDR3 loop: CASLAPRQGAYGYTF. The CDR3 nucleotides read TGTGCCAGCTTGGCACCTCGACAGGGGGCGTATGGCTACACCTTC.

The table lists this clonotype with many counts. The chain recombines TRBV5-1 with TRBJ2-7, with D possibly being TRBD2 (5 bases). This CDR3 contains 14 residues. Deletions cut 2 bases from V and 5 bases from J, with 14 bases between. Germline values: CDR1 SGHRS, CDR2 YFSETQ. The CDR3 sequence: CASSLSGVKDEQYF. CDR3 DNA sequence: TGCGCCAGCAGCTTAAGCGGCGTGAAGGACGAGCAGTACTTC.

In this sample, this clonotype turned up many times. The chain couples TRBV5-1 to TRBJ2-3; D gene ambiguous. Germline lookup yields CDR1 SGHRS and CDR2 YFSETQ. Trimming took 2 bases from V and 3 from J, leaving 13 bases between them. This CDR3 contains 15 residues. The CDR3 DNA is TGCGCCAGCAGCTTCCGGGTCCCGGGTACAGATACGCAGTATTTT. This encodes CASSFRVPGTDTQYF.

This clonotype was counted ten times or more. The chain combines TRBV6-5 with TRBJ2-7; TRBD2 might be the D (5 bases). Trimming took 4 bases from V and 2 from J, leaving 9 bases between them. The germline CDR1 and CDR2 sequences are MNHEY and SVGAGI. This CDR3 is 13 amino acids long. In DNA form, the CDR3 reads TGTGCCAGCAGTTTTTCACTAGCCTACGAGCAGTACTTC. As protein: CASSFSLAYEQYF.

This clonotype was seen repeatedly, ten times or more. V and J are TRBV20-1 and TRBJ2-7, with D perhaps TRBD1 or TRBD2 (5 bases each). V lost 4 bases, J lost 2 bases, and 12 bases lay in between. Germline CDR1 and CDR2: DFQATT and SNEGSKA (reference sequence). The CDR3 extends over 13 amino acids. The CDR3 is CSANGGSTYEQYF. The CDR3 bases are TGCAGTGCTAATGGGGGATCCACCTACGAGCAGTACTTC.

J is TRBJ2-7 and V is TRBV25-1; D may be TRBD1 or TRBD2 (5 bases each). The germline gives CDR1 MGHDK, CDR2 SYGVNS. Deletions cut 8 bases from V and 1 base from J, with 15 bases between. This CDR3 spans 14 amino acids. CDR3 protein: CASGRDGESYEQYF. The CDR3 DNA reads TGTGCCAGCGGCCGGGACGGCGAATCCTACGAGCAGTACTTC.